These 18 T cell receptor beta chains came from one sample sequenced in a study of radiotherapy plus CTLA-4 blockade in lung cancer. Data came from immunoSEQ multiplex PCR; TCRdb stores just in-frame clones and leaves some out. The profile shows approximately 40,000 clones, about three quarters of them singletons. The specimen was peripheral blood, collected from a patient treated with radiotherapy plus ipilimumab. These receptors all stem from a human donor with non-small cell lung cancer who had stable disease on radiotherapy plus ipilimumab.

The rearrangement links TRBV29-1 to TRBJ1-2; D remains unclear. Trimming shortened V by 3 bases and J by 3 bases, and 14 bases separated the two germline ends. Germline values: CDR1 SQVTM, CDR2 ANQGSEA. The CDR3 contains 14 residues. The CDR3 DNA follows: TGCAGCGTTGAGGAGCCCGCTTATTACTATGGCTACACCTTC. Translation: CSVEEPAYYYGYTF.

The chain links TRBV5-4 to TRBJ2-7; D unresolved. This CDR3 is 14 amino acids long. Germline V CDR1 and CDR2: SGHNT, YYREEE (reference sequence). The V and J ends lost 1 base and 0 bases respectively, with 8 bases between them. The CDR3 region has the DNA TGTGCCAGCAGCTTGCAGGTCGGCTCCTACGAGCAGTACTTC. It encodes CASSLQVGSYEQYF. The full variable domain, its missing parts supplied by reference TRBV5-4 and TRBJ2-7, is ETGVTQSPTHLIKTRGQQVTLRCSSQSGHNTVSWYQQALGQGPQFIFQYYREEENGRGNFPPRFSGLQFPNYSSELNVNALELDDSALYLCASSLQVGSYEQYFGPGTRLTVT.

CDR3 coding DNA: TGCAGTGCCACTATAGGGGATACGCAGTATTTT. Protein: CSATIGDTQYF. V and J are TRBV20-1 and TRBJ2-3, with D unresolved. Trimming pared 6 bases from V and 6 bases from J, leaving 10 bases between. Germline V lookup: CDR1 DFQATT, CDR2 SNEGSKA (reference sequence). This CDR3 is built from 11 residues.

The table lists this clone with a few counts. The chain employs TRBV6-1 and TRBJ1-6; D is perhaps TRBD1 (5 bases). Germline V CDR1 and CDR2: MNHNS, SASEGT. Trimming removed 6 bases at V and 8 bases at J, with 11 bases between. The CDR3 loop spans 13 amino acids. The CDR3 DNA follows: TGTGCCAGCAGACTACAGGAAGATTCACCCCTCCACTTT. This translates into CASRLQEDSPLHF.

A single count supports this clone. The chain links TRBV5-1 to TRBJ2-3, with 8 bases matching TRBD2. The trim removed 2 bases at V and 5 bases at J, leaving 7 bases unmatched. This CDR3 has 15 amino acids. Per the germline V gene, CDR1 is SGHRS and CDR2 is YFSETQ. CDR3 region: CASSLPGGAKDTQYF. In DNA form, the CDR3 reads TGCGCCAGCAGCTTACCCGGGGGGGCCAAAGATACGCAGTATTTT.

This clone appeared a few times. This chain uses TRBV5-8 with TRBJ1-4; no reliable D call. V was clipped by 4 bases and J by 2 bases, with 9 bases between them. Germline loops: CDR1 SGHTS, CDR2 YDEGEE. The CDR3 spans 14 residues. CDR3 coding DNA: TGTGCCAGCAGCCCCGGGAGGACTAATGAAAAACTGTTTTTT. It translates to CASSPGRTNEKLFF.

CDR3: CALINRASGNTIYF. The CDR3 region has the DNA TGTGCCTTGATAAACAGAGCCTCTGGAAACACCATATATTTT. The genes are TRBV30 and TRBJ1-3; no reliable D call. V shed 7 bases and J shed 0 bases, with 13 bases lying between them. The germline CDR1 and CDR2 sequences are GTSNPN and SVGIG (reference sequence). The CDR3 runs to 14 residues.

This rearrangement joins TRBV18 to TRBJ2-1; tentative D call: TRBD1 (7 bases). Trimming cost V 5 bases and J 9 bases, with 14 bases left between them. Germline lookup yields CDR1 KGHSH and CDR2 LQKENI. CDR3 length: 13 amino acids. The CDR3 DNA reads TGTGCCAGCTCAGCGGGACAGACTCTTGAGCAGTTCTTC. Residues: CASSAGQTLEQFF.

The V and J genes are TRBV6-4 and TRBJ1-6, with D hard to call. This CDR3 has 15 residues. Trimming shortened V by 4 bases and J by 6 bases, and 13 bases separated the two germline ends. Germline loops: CDR1 MRHNA, CDR2 SNTAGT. The CDR3 sequence: CASSAWMIVNSPLHF. DNA of the CDR3: TGTGCCAGCAGTGCCTGGATGATCGTTAATTCACCCCTCCACTTT.

The chain couples TRBV6-5 to TRBJ1-4; no reliable D call. Between the trimmed V and J ends, which lost 3 bases and 6 bases, there was a span of 11 bases. The CDR3 runs 14 residues. The germline V gene encodes CDR1 MNHEY and CDR2 SVGAGI. The CDR3 bases are TGTGCCAGCAGTTATTACCCGGGAGATGAAAAACTGTTTTTT. It encodes CASSYYPGDEKLFF.

The genes are TRBV7-9 and TRBJ1-5, with D perhaps TRBD1 (5 bases). CDR1 and CDR2 from the germline V gene are SEHNR and FQNEAQ (reference sequence). The CDR3 has 14 amino acids. The ends were cut back, 5 bases at V and 3 bases at J, with 11 bases in the middle. CDR3: CASSLDTINQPQHF. For the CDR3, the DNA is TGTGCCAGCAGCCTGGACACGATCAATCAGCCCCAGCATTTT.

This clone has only one observation. The rearrangement uses TRBV5-6 and TRBJ2-1; the match to TRBD1 covers 7 bases. Germline CDR1 SGHDT, CDR2 YYEEEE. This CDR3 comprises 19 residues. V was pared by 0 bases and J by 0 bases, with 12 bases of the junction left unmatched. In nucleotides, the CDR3 is TGTGCCAGCAGCTTGGCTGTGACAGGGAAGGGGCCCTCCTACAATGAGCAGTTCTTC. Translation: CASSLAVTGKGPSYNEQFF.

This rearrangement joins TRBV28 to TRBJ2-1, with a tentative D call TRBD1 (6 bases). Germline assignment: CDR1 MDHEN and CDR2 SYDVKM. With 8 bases removed from V and 7 bases from J, the gap between germline ends came to 12 bases. The CDR3 covers 12 residues. CDR3 protein: CASETGFNEQFF. CDR3 DNA sequence: TGTGCCAGCGAGACAGGTTTTAATGAGCAGTTCTTC.

J is TRBJ2-3 and V is TRBV2; the D is unclear. V shed 2 bases and J shed 5 bases, with 2 bases lying between them. This CDR3 has 11 residues. Germline loops: CDR1 SNHLY, CDR2 FYNNEI. Here the CDR3 DNA reads TGTGCCAGCAGTGAATTAGATACGCAGTATTTT. Translated, it gives CASSELDTQYF.

The chain uses TRBV5-4 and TRBJ1-1, with a weak D call TRBD1 (6 bases). Germline V gives CDR1 SGHNT, CDR2 YYREEE (reference sequence). Trimming shortened V by 4 bases and J by 1 base, and 11 bases separated the two germline ends. The CDR3 length is 14 residues. The CDR3 sequence is CASSIQGRNTEAFF. CDR3 DNA sequence: TGTGCCAGCAGCATACAGGGACGGAACACTGAAGCTTTCTTT.

The chain has TRBV5-1 and TRBJ2-5; no definite D call. The CDR3 spans 13 residues. Germline CDR1 is SGHRS and CDR2 is YFSETQ. The V end was cut by 0 bases, the J end by 3 bases, with 6 bases between. The CDR3 coding sequence is TGCGCCAGCAGCTTGGGAGCAGAAGAGACCCAGTACTTC. This encodes CASSLGAEETQYF.

The CDR3 reads CASSHEDKDEGYTF. Here the CDR3 DNA reads TGTGCCAGCAGCCATGAGGACAAGGATGAGGGCTACACCTTC. The V call is TRBV4-2, the J call TRBJ1-2, with TRBD1 as a possible D gene (5 bases). V gave up 3 bases and J gave up 8 bases, with 16 bases separating them. From germline, CDR1 is LGHNA and CDR2 YNFKEQ. The CDR3 is 14 amino acids.

The chain combines TRBV5-1 with TRBJ2-7; 14 nucleotides align to TRBD2. Germline lookup yields CDR1 SGHRS and CDR2 YFSETQ. This CDR3 is 18 amino acids long. The V gene end was trimmed by 0 bases and the J gene end by 2 bases; junction bases not matched to a gene: 7. CDR3 sequence reads: CASSLAGTSGGLPYEQYV. The CDR3 nucleotides read TGCGCCAGCAGCTTGGCAGGGACTAGCGGGGGCCTACCCTACGAGCAGTACGTC.